The entry that follows covers one TCR beta chain sequence. Its specificity is unknown. The sample originates from a study of cytomegalovirus exposure and HLA in healthy donors. Study results and limitations: Subsequent analysis found a tendency for first-cohort TCR clusters to co-occur within the 120 or so validation repertoires.

From germline, CDR1 is SGHDT and CDR2 YYEEEE. This CDR3 has 18 residues. V gave up 4 bases and J gave up 6 bases; unmatched junction bases: 14. Using immunoSEQ multiplex PCR, the repertoire was profiled, and TCRdb retains in-frame clones only, with some absent. Here the sample spans around 150,000 clones, approximately 81% being singletons. Input material: PBMCs. The TCR comes from a man aged 30 to 39 in good health and CMV-seropositive. The chain has TRBV5-6 and TRBJ2-7, with 15 bases that match TRBD2. CDR3 protein: CASSGDSLWTSGRGEQYF. DNA of the CDR3: TGTGCCAGCAGCGGGGACAGCCTCTGGACTAGCGGGAGGGGCGAGCAGTACTTC.